What follows is one TCR beta chain and its context. Its antigen is unknown. The sample is drawn from a study of cytomegalovirus exposure and HLA in healthy donors. Study information: Some 91 million unique TCRs from HLA-typed donors were held in an early release of data. Study-wide findings and caveats: Reports credit the classifier with highly specific, highly sensitive diagnosis of cytomegalovirus status.

The primer mix had 60 Vbeta and 13 Jbeta primers. The method was immunoSEQ multiplex PCR; TCRdb's version includes in-frame clones alone and lacks a portion of them. The sample shows some 200,000 clones, over 75% of them seen only once. Though probably carrying unrecorded immune exposures, donors were nominally healthy at sampling. V was pared by 2 bases and J by 2 bases, with 4 bases of the junction left unmatched. The CDR3 consists of 15 residues. Germline-derived CDR1 and CDR2 are SGHTA and FQGTGA. This clonotype was sampled from a female donor in good health and CMV-seronegative. The rearrangement links TRBV7-3 to TRBJ2-7, with 9 positions matching TRBD2. Sequences were obtained from PBMCs. The CDR3 sequence is CASSLYGGRAYEQYF. CDR3 DNA sequence: TGTGCCAGCAGCTTATACGGCGGGAGGGCCTACGAGCAGTACTTC.